Listed below are T cell receptor beta chains from one sample, sequenced in a study of T-cell reconstitution after alpha-beta-depleted transplantation in children. TCRdb re-analysed the PCR reads in MiXCR, keeping a single row per CDR3 protein. The table records 500,000 to 750,000 distinct CDR3 sequences, about an eighth of them present only once. The sequences come from PBMCs, mostly from graft donor cells, collected 360 days after TCRalphabeta/CD19-depleted stem cell transplant. These receptors were collected from a male patient between 5 and 17 years old who had a stem cell transplant for acute myeloid leukemia, so the T cells may come from the graft donor. Each CDR3 is given with its conserved first and last residue. The D gene is left open where the match is weak. The size field is filled for only some rows; it gives once, few, many or a size class.

abundance: many; v_gene: TRBV12-3/TRBV12-4; j_gene: TRBJ2-5; d_gene: NA; CDR3aa: CASRNLLSVETQYF; CDR3nt: TGTGCCAGCAGAAATTTACTTTCTGTGGAGACCCAGTACTTC
abundance: NA; v_gene: TRBV6-2/TRBV6-3; j_gene: TRBJ2-7; d_gene: TRBD2; CDR3aa: CASRKAGDEQYF; CDR3nt: TGTGCCAGCAGAAAAGCGGGAGACGAGCAGTACTTC
abundance: few; v_gene: TRBV20-1; j_gene: TRBJ2-1; d_gene: TRBD2; CDR3aa: CSARGLLAFPYNEQFF; CDR3nt: TGCAGTGCTAGAGGCCTACTAGCGTTTCCCTACAATGAGCAGTTCTTC
abundance: NA; v_gene: TRBV12-3/TRBV12-4; j_gene: TRBJ2-1; d_gene: NA; CDR3aa: CASSSTSSHEQFF; CDR3nt: TGTGCCAGCAGCTCCACTAGCTCCCATGAGCAGTTCTTC
abundance: NA; v_gene: TRBV2; j_gene: TRBJ2-2; d_gene: NA; CDR3aa: CATNGASVKTGELFF; CDR3nt: TGTGCCACCAACGGAGCTAGCGTTAAAACCGGGGAGCTGTTTTTT
abundance: NA; v_gene: TRBV6-5; j_gene: TRBJ2-3; d_gene: TRBD2; CDR3aa: CASSSRVAGITDTQYF; CDR3nt: TGTGCCAGCAGTTCCAGGGTAGCGGGTATCACAGATACGCAGTATTTT
abundance: many; v_gene: TRBV28; j_gene: TRBJ2-4; d_gene: TRBD1; CDR3aa: CASRNRGLENIQYF; CDR3nt: TGTGCCAGCAGGAACAGGGGGTTGGAAAACATTCAGTACTTC
abundance: many; v_gene: TRBV7-2; j_gene: TRBJ2-7; d_gene: NA; CDR3aa: CASSFAHKAYEQYF; CDR3nt: TGTGCCAGCAGCTTCGCGCACAAGGCCTACGAGCAGTACTTC
abundance: few; v_gene: TRBV28; j_gene: TRBJ2-2; d_gene: NA; CDR3aa: CASIGGGVTGELFF; CDR3nt: TGTGCCAGCATTGGAGGAGGGGTCACCGGGGAGCTGTTTTTT
abundance: few; v_gene: TRBV5-1; j_gene: TRBJ2-7; d_gene: TRBD1; CDR3aa: CASSLAQDRRLYEQYF; CDR3nt: TGCGCCAGCAGCTTGGCCCAGGACAGGAGACTCTACGAGCAGTACTTC
abundance: many; v_gene: TRBV20-1; j_gene: TRBJ2-7; d_gene: TRBD2; CDR3aa: CSARDLAGVDYEQYF; CDR3nt: TGCAGTGCTAGAGATTTAGCGGGAGTAGATTACGAGCAGTACTTC
abundance: few; v_gene: TRBV6-1; j_gene: TRBJ2-7; d_gene: NA; CDR3aa: CASRDQNTYEQYF; CDR3nt: TGTGCCAGCAGGGACCAGAATACCTACGAGCAGTACTTC
abundance: many; v_gene: TRBV28; j_gene: TRBJ2-7; d_gene: NA; CDR3aa: CASNLASQQYF; CDR3nt: TGTGCCAGCAATCTAGCCTCCCAGCAGTACTTC
abundance: few; v_gene: TRBV7-7; j_gene: TRBJ2-5; d_gene: NA; CDR3aa: CASSLGTQTETQYF; CDR3nt: TGTGCTAGCAGCTTAGGGACGCAGACGGAGACCCAGTACTTC
abundance: NA; v_gene: TRBV7-9; j_gene: TRBJ2-2; d_gene: NA; CDR3aa: CASSFPRPMRTGELFF; CDR3nt: TGTGCCAGCAGCTTTCCACGACCGATGAGGACCGGGGAGCTGTTTTTT
abundance: many; v_gene: TRBV28; j_gene: TRBJ2-3; d_gene: NA; CDR3aa: CASSRYYYF; CDR3nt: TGTGCCAGCAGCCGATATTACTATTTT
abundance: few; v_gene: TRBV4-2; j_gene: TRBJ2-7; d_gene: NA; CDR3aa: CASSQSRSYEQYF; CDR3nt: TGTGCCAGCAGCCAGAGTAGGTCCTACGAGCAGTACTTC
abundance: few; v_gene: TRBV7-9; j_gene: TRBJ2-7; d_gene: NA; CDR3aa: CASSLGADLYEQYF; CDR3nt: TGTGCCAGCAGCTTAGGGGCGGATCTCTACGAGCAGTACTTC
abundance: few; v_gene: TRBV9; j_gene: TRBJ2-1; d_gene: TRBD2; CDR3aa: CASSAGLAVGGEQFF; CDR3nt: TGTGCCAGCAGCGCAGGACTAGCGGTAGGGGGTGAGCAGTTCTTC
abundance: few; v_gene: TRBV20-1; j_gene: TRBJ2-7; d_gene: NA; CDR3aa: CSASSDGRINEQYF; CDR3nt: TGCAGTGCTAGTAGCGACGGTAGGATCAACGAGCAGTACTTC
abundance: NA; v_gene: TRBV18; j_gene: TRBJ2-3; d_gene: NA; CDR3aa: CASSPRGVADTQYF; CDR3nt: TGTGCCAGCTCACCCCGGGGAGTTGCAGATACGCAGTATTTT
abundance: NA; v_gene: TRBV24-1; j_gene: TRBJ2-4; d_gene: NA; CDR3aa: CATSRGDKNIQYF; CDR3nt: TGTGCCACCAGTAGAGGGGACAAAAACATTCAGTACTTC
abundance: few; v_gene: TRBV12-3/TRBV12-4; j_gene: TRBJ1-1; d_gene: NA; CDR3aa: CASSLYTATNTEAFF; CDR3nt: TGTGCCAGCAGTTTGTACACAGCCACGAACACTGAAGCTTTCTTT
abundance: many; v_gene: TRBV5-1; j_gene: TRBJ1-4; d_gene: NA; CDR3aa: CASSLGSYNEKLFF; CDR3nt: TGCGCCAGCAGCTTGGGCAGCTATAATGAAAAACTGTTTTTT